This is a list of T cell receptor beta chains from one sample in a study of blood T cell repertoires in COVID-19. The table came from immunoSEQ multiplex PCR; TCRdb's copy has only in-frame clones and leaves some out. The sample carries 140,000 or so clones, around 85% recorded once. The sequenced sample was PBMCs or T cells enriched from blood (not recorded which). Receptors originate from a woman between 40 and 50 years old who had recovered from COVID-19. Both conserved end residues are part of each CDR3. D genes are given only for firm matches. Size is stated for part of the rows, as once, few or many counts, or as a class when the clone is expanded.

j_gene: TRBJ1-4; abundance: -; v_gene: TRBV18; d_gene: TRBD1; CDR3nt: TGTGCCAGCTCACGGGCCGGGACAGGAAATGAAAAACTGTTTTTT; CDR3aa: CASSRAGTGNEKLFF
j_gene: TRBJ2-7; abundance: -; v_gene: TRBV30; d_gene: TRBD1; CDR3nt: TGTGCCTGGGGGACAGGGGGCTTCTACGAGCAGTACTTC; CDR3aa: CAWGTGGFYEQYF
j_gene: TRBJ1-5; abundance: -; v_gene: TRBV27; d_gene: -; CDR3nt: TGTGCCAGCAGTGCCCCAGGGTTTATTGGCAATCAGCCCCAGCATTTT; CDR3aa: CASSAPGFIGNQPQHF
j_gene: TRBJ2-7; abundance: -; v_gene: TRBV29-1; d_gene: -; CDR3nt: TGCAGCGTTGGGGCAGCCTACGAGCAGTACTTC; CDR3aa: CSVGAAYEQYF
j_gene: TRBJ2-2; abundance: many; v_gene: TRBV3-1/TRBV3-2; d_gene: -; CDR3nt: TGTGCCAGCAGCCTTGGCGGGGCGAGGACCGGGGAGCTGTTTTTT; CDR3aa: CASSLGGARTGELFF
j_gene: TRBJ1-1; abundance: -; v_gene: TRBV6-5; d_gene: -; CDR3nt: TGTGCCAGCACTCTTGCGACTGAAGCTTTCTTT; CDR3aa: CASTLATEAFF
j_gene: TRBJ1-5; abundance: -; v_gene: TRBV5-6; d_gene: -; CDR3nt: TGTGCCAGCAGCTTGGGACAATTCAATCAGCCCCAGCATTTT; CDR3aa: CASSLGQFNQPQHF
j_gene: TRBJ2-2; abundance: -; v_gene: TRBV29-1; d_gene: TRBD2; CDR3nt: TGCAGCGTTGAGGAGCGGGATGCCGGGGAGCTGTTTTTT; CDR3aa: CSVEERDAGELFF
j_gene: TRBJ2-3; abundance: -; v_gene: TRBV7-9; d_gene: -; CDR3nt: TGTGCCAGCAGCTTTACATTATCCACAGATACGCAGTATTTT; CDR3aa: CASSFTLSTDTQYF
j_gene: TRBJ2-3; abundance: -; v_gene: TRBV27; d_gene: TRBD1; CDR3nt: TGTGCCAGCAGCTTGGGACAGGCTAGCACAGATACGCAGTATTTT; CDR3aa: CASSLGQASTDTQYF
j_gene: TRBJ2-7; abundance: -; v_gene: TRBV2; d_gene: -; CDR3nt: TGTGCCAGCAGTGGGAGGGGACCTACTAGTCACCTACTAAAATACGAGCAGTACTTC; CDR3aa: CASSGRGPTSHLLKYEQYF
j_gene: TRBJ1-1; abundance: -; v_gene: TRBV19; d_gene: TRBD1; CDR3nt: TGTGCCAGTAGGGAGCAGGGGGCTGGCACTGAAGCTTTCTTT; CDR3aa: CASREQGAGTEAFF
j_gene: TRBJ2-2; abundance: -; v_gene: TRBV2; d_gene: TRBD2; CDR3nt: TGTGCCAGCACTAGCGGGGGGGGAACGAACACCGGGGAGCTGTTTTTT; CDR3aa: CASTSGGGTNTGELFF
j_gene: TRBJ2-7; abundance: -; v_gene: TRBV27; d_gene: -; CDR3nt: TGTGCCAGCAGTCCAAACACCTACGAGCAGTACTTC; CDR3aa: CASSPNTYEQYF
j_gene: TRBJ1-5; abundance: few; v_gene: TRBV6-4; d_gene: -; CDR3nt: TGTGCCAGCAGTGACTCACACGTCTCGGGGGATAGCAATCAGCCCCAGCATTTT; CDR3aa: CASSDSHVSGDSNQPQHF
j_gene: TRBJ2-2; abundance: once; v_gene: TRBV25-1; d_gene: TRBD2; CDR3nt: TGTGCCAGCAGTGAATTTTCGGGGGGGCACGGGGAGCTGTTTTTT; CDR3aa: CASSEFSGGHGELFF
j_gene: TRBJ1-1; abundance: -; v_gene: TRBV5-1; d_gene: TRBD1; CDR3nt: TGCGCCAGCAGCTTAAGGGGGCCTGAAGCTTTCTTT; CDR3aa: CASSLRGPEAFF
j_gene: TRBJ2-3; abundance: -; v_gene: TRBV21-1; d_gene: -; CDR3nt: TGTGCCAGCACCTGTCTCTATCATGAGCCGGGACAGGGGGGCACGCAGTATTTT; CDR3aa: CASTCLYHEPGQGGTQYF
j_gene: TRBJ2-1; abundance: -; v_gene: TRBV5-4; d_gene: -; CDR3nt: TGTGCCAGCAGCATTAGTTTGAGTGAGCAGTTCTTC; CDR3aa: CASSISLSEQFF
j_gene: TRBJ1-2; abundance: -; v_gene: TRBV6-5; d_gene: -; CDR3nt: TGTGCCAGCATTCCCAGGGAAGGGTTTCAGTATGGCTACACCTTC; CDR3aa: CASIPREGFQYGYTF
j_gene: TRBJ2-2; abundance: -; v_gene: TRBV19; d_gene: -; CDR3nt: TGTGCCAGTAGTTTCGACTACACCGGGGAGCTGTTTTTT; CDR3aa: CASSFDYTGELFF
j_gene: TRBJ1-1; abundance: -; v_gene: TRBV19; d_gene: -; CDR3nt: TGTGCCAGCAGGAGAGAGCGACAGGAGAACACTGAAGCTTTCTTT; CDR3aa: CASRRERQENTEAFF
j_gene: TRBJ2-5; abundance: -; v_gene: TRBV28; d_gene: TRBD1; CDR3nt: TGTGCCAGCAGTCACTACCGACAGGGGTCAATAATACAAGAGACCCAGTACTTC; CDR3aa: CASSHYRQGSIIQETQYF
j_gene: TRBJ1-4; abundance: -; v_gene: TRBV30; d_gene: -; CDR3nt: TGTGCCTCCTTTGGGGGGGGGCTTGCACTGTTTTTT; CDR3aa: CASFGGGLALFF
j_gene: TRBJ2-2; abundance: -; v_gene: TRBV2; d_gene: -; CDR3nt: TGTGCCAGCAGTCGAGGCAGTTACACCGGGGAGCTGTTTTTT; CDR3aa: CASSRGSYTGELFF
j_gene: TRBJ1-1; abundance: -; v_gene: TRBV29-1; d_gene: TRBD1; CDR3nt: TGCAGCGCAAATCACAGGGGGCGCAGCACTGAAGCTTTCTTT; CDR3aa: CSANHRGRSTEAFF
j_gene: TRBJ1-2; abundance: many; v_gene: TRBV5-5; d_gene: TRBD1; CDR3nt: TGTGCCAGCAGCTTAACAGGGGTTAACTATGGCTACACCTTC; CDR3aa: CASSLTGVNYGYTF
j_gene: TRBJ1-3; abundance: once; v_gene: TRBV5-4; d_gene: -; CDR3nt: TGTGCCAGCAGCTCTTCCCTCTTAGACAGGTTGGTAGGAAACACCATATATTTT; CDR3aa: CASSSSLLDRLVGNTIYF
j_gene: TRBJ1-2; abundance: -; v_gene: TRBV2; d_gene: TRBD1; CDR3nt: TGTGCCAGCAGTGAACTAGGGGGCGGTGGCTACACCTTC; CDR3aa: CASSELGGGGYTF
j_gene: TRBJ1-2; abundance: few; v_gene: TRBV11-2; d_gene: TRBD1; CDR3nt: TGTGCCAGCAGACCCCCCGGACAGGGTGGCTACACCTTC; CDR3aa: CASRPPGQGGYTF
j_gene: TRBJ1-5; abundance: -; v_gene: TRBV30; d_gene: -; CDR3nt: TGTGCCTGGAGCGTGGGGGCTTATGGCAATCAGCCCCAGCATTTT; CDR3aa: CAWSVGAYGNQPQHF
j_gene: TRBJ2-6; abundance: -; v_gene: TRBV25-1; d_gene: -; CDR3nt: TGTGCCAGCAGCCCCGCGGCAGGGTATAGCTCTGGGGCCAACGTCCTGACTTTC; CDR3aa: CASSPAAGYSSGANVLTF
j_gene: TRBJ1-3; abundance: few; v_gene: TRBV29-1; d_gene: -; CDR3nt: TGCAGCGTTGTTGGGGGGGGCCCGGACACCATATATTTT; CDR3aa: CSVVGGGPDTIYF